Detailed here is one T cell receptor beta chain. Its antigen is currently unknown. Method: immunoSEQ multiplex PCR; TCRdb's copy keeps in-frame clones and lacks some. This repertoire shows about 300,000 clones, 70% to 80% found once; its top ten account for about 5%. The length of the CDR3 is 14 residues. Trimming left V 0 bases short and J 4 bases short, with 7 bases between. CDR1 and CDR2 (germline): SGHRS, YFSETQ. These data belong to a study of cytotoxic CD8 clonotypes in ibrutinib-treated CLL. Overall study: The samples contained 260,000 or so productive templates on average. They also contained an average of about 94,000 productive rearrangements.

General study results and limits: Public clonotypes were rare and shrank or held steady on treatment.

The chain recombines TRBV5-1 with TRBJ2-2, with D unresolved. The sequencing used PBMCs, collected at disease progression, from a patient treated with ibrutinib. This clonotype was sampled from a human donor with chronic lymphocytic leukemia. The CDR3 DNA reads as TGCGCCAGCAGCTTGGATCGCGCCACCGGGGAGCTGTTTTTT. Amino acid sequence: CASSLDRATGELFF. The whole variable domain, filled in from reference TRBV5-1 and TRBJ2-2, reads KAGVTQTPRYLIKTRGQQVTLSCSPISGHRSVSWYQQTPGQGLQFLFEYFSETQRNKGNFPGRFSGRQFSNSRSEMNVSTLELGDSALYLCASSLDRATGELFFGEGSRLTVL.